The 17 T cell receptor beta chains in this list originate from one sample, sequenced in a study of cytomegalovirus exposure and HLA in healthy donors. PCR amplification relied on 60 Vbeta primers (plus 13 Jbeta primers). Sequencing was performed with immunoSEQ multiplex PCR; in TCRdb, only in-frame clones are kept and a portion is missing. In the table there are some 87,000 clones, 60% to 85% of which are singletons. Sequencing input: PBMCs. Source of these receptors: a man aged 18 to 30 in good health and CMV-seropositive.

This chain joins TRBV4-2 and TRBJ2-7; tentatively, D is TRBD2 (6 bases). Per germline, CDR1 LGHNA and CDR2 YNFKEQ. Trimming left V 2 bases short and J 5 bases short, with 10 bases between. This CDR3 contains 13 residues. CDR3 in amino acids: CASSQTSGDEQYF. The DNA for the CDR3 is TGTGCCAGCAGCCAAACCTCGGGGGACGAGCAGTACTTC.

This sequence joins TRBV19 and TRBJ1-2; a weak D match, TRBD1 (6 bases). Germline-derived CDR1 and CDR2 are LNHDA and SQIVND (reference sequence). V was shortened by 6 bases and J by 1 base, with 12 bases between the two germline ends. The CDR3 is 14 amino acids. CDR3 nucleotides: TGTGCCAGTAGCGGACAGTTCTTTAACTATGGCTACACCTTC. This codes for CASSGQFFNYGYTF.

A word on this clone: The missing conserved phenylalanine or tryptophan at the end of this CDR3 makes a read error likely. The chain carries TRBV6-4 and TRBJ1-2, with D unresolved. V was shortened by 4 bases and J by 7 bases, with 7 bases between the two germline ends. CDR3 length: 11 residues. Germline V gene data show CDR1 as MRHNA and CDR2 as SNTAGT. CDR3 region: CASSGGSGYTL. The DNA of the CDR3 is TGTGCCAGCAGTGGAGGGAGTGGCTACACCCTC.

This chain connects TRBV4-1 to TRBJ2-7; TRBD1 matches 10 bases. The CDR3 runs to 15 residues. With 4 bases clipped from V and 4 bases from J, the junction kept 7 bases outside the gene matches. CDR1 and CDR2 (germline): MGHRA, YSYEKL. In nucleotides, the CDR3 is TGCGCCAGCAGCCCGATCGGGACAGGGGATTACGAGCAGTACTTC. The encoded protein is CASSPIGTGDYEQYF.

The genes are TRBV29-1 and TRBJ2-1; D is possibly TRBD2 (6 bases). Trimming left V 7 bases short and J 5 bases short, with 12 bases between. The CDR3 is made up of 12 amino acids. CDR1 and CDR2 (germline): SQVTM, ANQGSEA. The CDR3 protein is CSGSSDHNEQFF. In DNA form, the CDR3 reads TGCAGCGGGTCTAGCGACCACAATGAGCAGTTCTTC.

The count of this clone is one. The rearrangement uses TRBV28 and TRBJ2-5, with D possibly being TRBD1 (7 bases). Looked up from germline, CDR1 is MDHEN and CDR2 is SYDVKM. Between the trimmed V and J ends, which lost 5 bases and 5 bases, there was a span of 15 bases. This CDR3 spans 14 amino acids. DNA for the CDR3: TGTGCCAGCAGTCCGACAGGGAGGTCGGAGACCCAGTACTTC. Protein: CASSPTGRSETQYF.

This rearrangement joins TRBV6-1 to TRBJ2-1; TRBD2 is a possible D gene (6 bases). The CDR3 covers 15 residues. Germline V gives CDR1 MNHNS, CDR2 SASEGT. V lost 5 bases to trimming and J lost 4 bases, with 15 bases between them. The DNA for the CDR3 is TGTGCCAGCAGTCCGCGTCGACTAGATTACAATGAGCAGTTCTTC. The encoded protein is CASSPRRLDYNEQFF.

This chain joins TRBV13 and TRBJ2-7, with a weak D call TRBD2 (6 bases). The germline V and J ends were trimmed by 3 bases and 6 bases, with 9 bases remaining between them. The CDR3 is 12 residues long. From germline, CDR1 is PRHDT and CDR2 FYEKMQ (reference sequence). The CDR3 DNA reads TGTGCCAGCAGCTTGACTAGTTTCGAGCAGTACTTC. This encodes CASSLTSFEQYF. Combining the CDR3 with reference TRBV13 and TRBJ2-7 gives the whole variable domain AAGVIQSPRHLIKEKRETATLKCYPIPRHDTVYWYQQGPGQDPQFLISFYEKMQSDKGSIPDRFSAQQFSDYHSELNMSSLELGDSALYFCASSLTSFEQYFGPGTRLTVT.

The chain uses TRBV10-3 and TRBJ2-3, with 8 bases that match TRBD1. Germline V gives CDR1 ENHRY, CDR2 SYGVKD. The CDR3 runs 15 residues. The junction had 10 bases not matched to a gene; V was cut back by 3 bases and J by 8 bases. CDR3 in DNA: TGTGCCATCAGTGAAGGGGGGACAGGACTTAGTACGCAGTATTTT. Translation: CAISEGGTGLSTQYF.

The V and J genes are TRBV9 and TRBJ1-4, with D unclear. Germline V gene data show CDR1 as SGDLS and CDR2 as YYNGEE. The CDR3 is made up of 14 amino acids. The CDR3 region has the DNA TGTGCTTTACGGGAGGGATACTCTAATGAAAAACTGTTTTTT. This codes for CALREGYSNEKLFF. The full variable domain, in which reference TRBV9 and TRBJ1-4 provide the parts outside the CDR3, is DSGVTQTPKHLITATGQRVTLRCSPRSGDLSVYWYQQSLDQGLQFLIQYYNGEERAKGNILERFSAQQFPDLHSELNLSSLELGDSALYFCALREGYSNEKLFFGSGTQLSVL.

J is TRBJ2-5 and V is TRBV19; D may be TRBD1 (6 bases). Germline V gene lookup returns CDR1 LNHDA and CDR2 SQIVND (reference sequence). Between the trimmed V and J ends, which lost 3 bases and 0 bases, there was a span of 8 bases. The CDR3 is 14 amino acids. CDR3 nucleotide sequence: TGTGCCAGTAGTATTGGGGGCCACCAAGAGACCCAGTACTTC. Its protein is CASSIGGHQETQYF.

This clone occurred once. The rearrangement joins TRBV7-6 to TRBJ2-3; TRBD1 might be the D (7 bases). Germline loops: CDR1 SGHVS, CDR2 FNYEAQ. This CDR3 has 15 amino acids. Trimming took off 8 bases at V and 0 bases at J, with 15 bases between the two ends. This chain's CDR3 is CASSGGWGSTDTQYF. The CDR3 DNA sequence: TGTGCCAGCTCAGGGGGGTGGGGTAGCACAGATACGCAGTATTTT.

V and J are TRBV6-1 and TRBJ2-7, with D possibly matching TRBD1 (7 bases). The CDR3 has 15 residues. Per germline, CDR1 MNHNS and CDR2 SASEGT. V lost 5 bases and J lost 4, with 18 bases in between. DNA for the CDR3: TGTGCCAGCAGTCAATGGACAGGAGGGCCTTACGAGCAGTACTTC. Protein product: CASSQWTGGPYEQYF.

V gene TRBV7-9 combines with J gene TRBJ1-1; no definite D call. The germline gives CDR1 SEHNR, CDR2 FQNEAQ (reference sequence). V lost 8 bases to trimming and J lost 3 bases, with 4 bases between them. This CDR3 is built from 10 residues. CDR3 DNA: TGTGCCAGCTTCGACACTGAAGCTTTCTTT. Amino acid sequence: CASFDTEAFF.

The chain joins TRBV13 to TRBJ1-2; 11 bases line up with TRBD1. Trimming removed 3 bases from V and 4 bases from J; junction bases left unmatched: 4. CDR1 is PRHDT, CDR2 FYEKMQ, per germline (reference sequence). CDR3 length: 15 amino acids. The CDR3 region has the DNA TGTGCCAGCAGCTTCATCGGACAGGGGGCCTATGGCTACACCTTC. This encodes CASSFIGQGAYGYTF. The whole variable domain, remainder taken from reference TRBV13 and TRBJ1-2, is AAGVIQSPRHLIKEKRETATLKCYPIPRHDTVYWYQQGPGQDPQFLISFYEKMQSDKGSIPDRFSAQQFSDYHSELNMSSLELGDSALYFCASSFIGQGAYGYTFGSGTRLTVV.

The chain links TRBV7-9 to TRBJ1-1, with 7 bases that match TRBD1. Germline values: CDR1 SEHNR, CDR2 FQNEAQ (reference sequence). The junction had 3 bases not matched to a gene; V was cut back by 1 base and J by 7 bases. This CDR3 contains 13 residues. DNA for the CDR3: TGTGCCAGCAGCTTAGACGGGACAGATGAAGCTTTCTTT. This encodes CASSLDGTDEAFF. The full variable domain, with the rest looked up from reference TRBV7-9 and TRBJ1-1, is DTGVSQNPRHKITKRGQNVTFRCDPISEHNRLYWYRQTLGQGPEFLTYFQNEAQLEKSRLLSDRFSAERPKGSFSTLEIQRTEQGDSAMYLCASSLDGTDEAFFGQGTRLTVV.

This rearrangement joins TRBV9 to TRBJ1-1; 8 bases are a match to TRBD1. The CDR3 runs to 14 residues. V lost 4 bases to trimming and J lost 4 bases; unmatched junction nucleotides: 6. From germline, CDR1 is SGDLS and CDR2 YYNGEE. The CDR3 coding sequence is TGTGCCAGCAGCCCAGGGGGCTTGGGCACTGAAGCTTTCTTT. This gives the protein CASSPGGLGTEAFF.